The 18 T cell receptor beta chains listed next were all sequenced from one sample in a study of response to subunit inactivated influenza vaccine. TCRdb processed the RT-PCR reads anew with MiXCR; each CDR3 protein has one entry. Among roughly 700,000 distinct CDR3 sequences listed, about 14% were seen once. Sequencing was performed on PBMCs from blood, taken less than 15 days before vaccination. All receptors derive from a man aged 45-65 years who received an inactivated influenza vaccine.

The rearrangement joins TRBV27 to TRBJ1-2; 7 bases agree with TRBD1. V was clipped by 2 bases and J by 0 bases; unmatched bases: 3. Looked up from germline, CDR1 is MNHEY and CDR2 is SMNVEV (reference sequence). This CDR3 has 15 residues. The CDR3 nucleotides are TGTGCCAGCAGTTTAAAGGGGGCCTCTAACTATGGCTACACCTTC. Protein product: CASSLKGASNYGYTF.

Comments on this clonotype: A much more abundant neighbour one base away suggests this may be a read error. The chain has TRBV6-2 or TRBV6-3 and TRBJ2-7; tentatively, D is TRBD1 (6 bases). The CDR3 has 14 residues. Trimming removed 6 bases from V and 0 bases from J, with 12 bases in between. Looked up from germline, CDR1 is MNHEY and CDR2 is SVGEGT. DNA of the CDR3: TGTGCCAGCAGCTCCTGGACAGCCTCCTACGAGCAGTACTTC. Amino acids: CASSSWTASYEQYF.

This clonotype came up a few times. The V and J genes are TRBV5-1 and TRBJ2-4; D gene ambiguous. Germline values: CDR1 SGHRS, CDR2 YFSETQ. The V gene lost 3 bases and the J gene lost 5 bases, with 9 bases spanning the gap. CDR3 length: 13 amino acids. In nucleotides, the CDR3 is TGCGCCAGCAGCTCCGGACGGGAAAACATTCAGTACTTC. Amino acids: CASSSGRENIQYF.

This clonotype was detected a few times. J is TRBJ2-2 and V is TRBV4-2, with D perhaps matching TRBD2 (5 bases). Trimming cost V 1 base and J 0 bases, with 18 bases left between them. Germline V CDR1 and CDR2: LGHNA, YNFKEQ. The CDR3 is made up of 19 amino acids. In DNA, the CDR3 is TGTGCCAGCAGCCAAGCACCCTCGTCCCTAGCCACGAACACCGGGGAGCTGTTTTTT. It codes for CASSQAPSSLATNTGELFF.

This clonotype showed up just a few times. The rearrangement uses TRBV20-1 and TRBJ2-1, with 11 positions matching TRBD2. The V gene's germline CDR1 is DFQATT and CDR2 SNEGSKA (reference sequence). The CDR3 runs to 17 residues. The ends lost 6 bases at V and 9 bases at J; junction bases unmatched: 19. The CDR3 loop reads CSADSRGTSGGLGEQFF. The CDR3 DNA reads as TGCAGTGCCGATTCGAGGGGCACTAGCGGGGGACTGGGTGAGCAGTTCTTC.

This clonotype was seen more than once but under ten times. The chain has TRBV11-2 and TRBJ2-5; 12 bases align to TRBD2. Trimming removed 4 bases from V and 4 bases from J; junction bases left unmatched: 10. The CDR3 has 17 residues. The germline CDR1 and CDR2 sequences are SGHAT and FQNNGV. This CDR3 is CASSSPGLAGGGETQYF. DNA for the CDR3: TGTGCCAGCAGCTCCCCGGGACTAGCGGGCGGGGGAGAGACCCAGTACTTC.

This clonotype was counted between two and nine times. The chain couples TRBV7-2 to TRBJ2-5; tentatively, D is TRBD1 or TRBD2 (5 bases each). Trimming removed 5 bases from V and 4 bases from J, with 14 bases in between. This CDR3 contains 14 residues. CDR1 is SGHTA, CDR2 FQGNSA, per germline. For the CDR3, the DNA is TGTGCCAGCAGCGCCGGGACGTCAGGAGAGACCCAGTACTTC. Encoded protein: CASSAGTSGETQYF.

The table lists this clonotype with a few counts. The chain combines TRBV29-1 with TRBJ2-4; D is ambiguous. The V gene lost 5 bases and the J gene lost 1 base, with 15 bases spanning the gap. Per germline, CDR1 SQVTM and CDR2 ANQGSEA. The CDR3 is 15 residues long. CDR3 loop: CSVSQSLAAKNIQYF. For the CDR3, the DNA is TGCAGCGTTTCGCAGTCCCTGGCCGCCAAAAACATTCAGTACTTC.

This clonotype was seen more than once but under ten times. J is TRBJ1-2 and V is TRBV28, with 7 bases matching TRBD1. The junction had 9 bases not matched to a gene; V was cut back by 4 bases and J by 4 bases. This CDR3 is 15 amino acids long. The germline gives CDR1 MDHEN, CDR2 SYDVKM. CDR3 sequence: CASSSPTGWGYGYTF. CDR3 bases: TGTGCCAGCAGTTCTCCGACAGGGTGGGGCTATGGCTACACCTTC.

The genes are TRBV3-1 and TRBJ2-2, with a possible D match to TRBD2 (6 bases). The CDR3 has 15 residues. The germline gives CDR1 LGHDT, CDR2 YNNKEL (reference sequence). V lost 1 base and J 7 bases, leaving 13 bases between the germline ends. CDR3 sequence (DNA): TGTGCCAGCAGCCAAGCGGGACTTCGTAACGGGGAGCTGTTTTTT. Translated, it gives CASSQAGLRNGELFF.

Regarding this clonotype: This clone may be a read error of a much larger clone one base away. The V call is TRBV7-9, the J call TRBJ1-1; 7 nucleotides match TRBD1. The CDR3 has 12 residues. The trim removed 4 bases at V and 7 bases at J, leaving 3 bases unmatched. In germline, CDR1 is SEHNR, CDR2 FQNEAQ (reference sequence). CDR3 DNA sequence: TGTGCCAGCAGCTCCGGACAGGTTGAAGCTTTCTTT. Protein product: CASSSGQVEAFF.

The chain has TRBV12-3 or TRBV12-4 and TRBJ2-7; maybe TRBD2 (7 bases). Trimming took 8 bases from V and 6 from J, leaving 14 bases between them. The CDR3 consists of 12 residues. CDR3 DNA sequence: TGTGCCAGCGGGGGGGGGCCCTCCGAGCAGTACTTC. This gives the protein CASGGGPSEQYF.

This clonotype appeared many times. Here the CDR3 DNA reads TGTGCCAGCAGCCACCCACAGGGGAACACTGAAGCTTTCTTT. This encodes CASSHPQGNTEAFF. The chain carries TRBV3-1 and TRBJ1-1, with D possibly TRBD1 on 6 matching bases. Deletions cut 3 bases from V and 1 base from J, with 9 bases between. CDR1 is LGHDT and CDR2 is YNNKEL in the germline V gene (reference sequence). The CDR3 has 14 amino acids.

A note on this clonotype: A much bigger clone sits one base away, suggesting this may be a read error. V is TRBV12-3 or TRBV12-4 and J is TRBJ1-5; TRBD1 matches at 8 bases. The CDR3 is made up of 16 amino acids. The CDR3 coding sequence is TGTGCCAGCAGCCCGACCGGACAGGGATTTGGTCAGCTCCAGCATTTT. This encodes CASSPTGQGFGQLQHF.

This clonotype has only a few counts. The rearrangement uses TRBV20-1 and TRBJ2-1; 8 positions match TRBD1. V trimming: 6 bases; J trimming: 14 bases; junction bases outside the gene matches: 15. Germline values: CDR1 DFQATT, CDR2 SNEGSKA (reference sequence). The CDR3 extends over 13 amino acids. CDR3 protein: CSAKGQALLWEFF. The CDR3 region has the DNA TGCAGTGCAAAGGGACAGGCCCTACTTTGGGAGTTCTTC.

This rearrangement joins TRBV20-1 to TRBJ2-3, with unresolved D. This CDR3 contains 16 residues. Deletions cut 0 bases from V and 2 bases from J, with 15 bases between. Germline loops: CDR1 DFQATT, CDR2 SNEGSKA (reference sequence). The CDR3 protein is CSARDQAPGATDTQYF. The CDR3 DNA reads TGCAGTGCTAGAGATCAGGCGCCAGGAGCCACAGATACGCAGTATTTT.

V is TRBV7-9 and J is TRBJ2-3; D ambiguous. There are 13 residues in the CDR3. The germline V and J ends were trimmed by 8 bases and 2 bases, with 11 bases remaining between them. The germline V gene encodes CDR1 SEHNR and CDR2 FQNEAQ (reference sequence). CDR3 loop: CASCNQNTDTQYF. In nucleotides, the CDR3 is TGTGCCAGCTGCAACCAAAACACAGATACGCAGTATTTT.

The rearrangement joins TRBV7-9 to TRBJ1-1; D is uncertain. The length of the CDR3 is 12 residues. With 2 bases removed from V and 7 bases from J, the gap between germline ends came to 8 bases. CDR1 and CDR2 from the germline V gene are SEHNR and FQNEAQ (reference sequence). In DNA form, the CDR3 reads TGTGCCAGCAGCTTATCCCAGTTTGAAGCTTTCTTT. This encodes CASSLSQFEAFF.